A single sample gave rise to the 22 T cell receptor beta chains below, sequenced in a study of blood T cell repertoires in COVID-19. Produced via immunoSEQ multiplex PCR; TCRdb's table is partial and in-frame only. The top ten clones hold approximately 3.6% of a sample with tens of thousands of clones, roughly 90% of them seen once. Sequencing was carried out using peripheral blood. The receptors stem from a woman aged 65 to 85 with acute or convalescent COVID-19.

The chain links TRBV7-6 to TRBJ2-5; D perhaps matches TRBD2 (6 bases). The CDR3 runs to 13 residues. The germline V gene has CDR1 SGHVS and CDR2 FNYEAQ. V lost 3 bases, J lost 4 bases, and 9 bases lay in between. The CDR3 reads CASSLGGGETQYF. CDR3 bases: TGTGCCAGCAGCTTGGGGGGAGGAGAGACCCAGTACTTC.

This sequence joins TRBV11-2 and TRBJ2-7; D may be TRBD1 (5 bases). Germline CDR1 reads SGHAT; CDR2 reads FQNNGV. With 2 bases removed from V and 3 bases from J, the gap between germline ends came to 5 bases. CDR3 length: 12 amino acids. This chain's CDR3 is CASSLQGYEQYF. The CDR3 nucleotides are TGTGCCAGCAGCTTACAGGGCTACGAGCAGTACTTC.

This rearrangement joins TRBV6-1 to TRBJ2-2; TRBD2 matches at 11 bases. The V gene's germline CDR1 is MNHNS and CDR2 SASEGT. This CDR3 comprises 18 residues. V lost 2 bases and J lost 5; bases outside the gene matches: 10. This CDR3 reads CASSEISGRASGTGELFF. As DNA, the CDR3 is TGTGCCAGCAGTGAAATTAGCGGGAGGGCCTCGGGGACCGGGGAGCTGTTTTTT.

This chain connects TRBV2 to TRBJ1-5; D unclear. CDR1 and CDR2 from the germline V gene are SNHLY and FYNNEI. Trimming took 8 bases from V and 0 from J, leaving 8 bases between them. This CDR3 contains 13 residues. The CDR3 sequence is CASGEISNQPQHF. Written as DNA, the CDR3 is TGTGCCAGCGGGGAGATTAGCAATCAGCCCCAGCATTTT. Supplemented by reference TRBV2 and TRBJ1-5, the full variable domain reads EPEVTQTPSHQVTQMGQEVILRCVPISNHLYFYWYRQILGQKVEFLVSFYNNEISEKSEIFDDQFSVERPDGSNFTLKIRSTKLEDSAMYFCASGEISNQPQHFGDGTRLSIL.

The V and J genes are TRBV2 and TRBJ2-7; the D is unclear. Trimming cost V 7 bases and J 2 bases, with 9 bases left between them. The CDR3 has 12 amino acids. Germline loops: CDR1 SNHLY, CDR2 FYNNEI. The CDR3 DNA sequence: TGTGCCAGCACCCCTGGCCCCTACGAGCAGTACGTC. As protein: CASTPGPYEQYV.

The chain recombines TRBV28 with TRBJ2-3; D unclear. The germline CDR1 and CDR2 sequences are MDHEN and SYDVKM. This CDR3 is built from 13 residues. Trimming stripped 2 bases from V and 4 bases from J, with 7 bases between. CDR3 in amino acids: CASSLVTADTQYF. The DNA of the CDR3 is TGTGCCAGCAGTTTAGTGACTGCAGATACGCAGTATTTT. The full variable domain, its missing parts supplied by reference TRBV28 and TRBJ2-3, is DVKVTQSSRYLVKRTGEKVFLECVQDMDHENMFWYRQDPGLGLRLIYFSYDVKMKEKGDIPEGYSVSREKKERFSLILESASTNQTSMYLCASSLVTADTQYFGPGTRLTVL.

This sequence joins TRBV29-1 and TRBJ2-1; possible D gene TRBD2, 6 bases. V dropped 4 bases and J dropped 6 bases, with 13 bases sitting between them. Germline V gene sequence: CDR1 SQVTM, CDR2 ANQGSEA. There are 13 residues in the CDR3. In nucleotides, the CDR3 is TGCAGCGTTGTAAGGCTAGCGTTCAATGAGCAGTTCTTC. It is translated as CSVVRLAFNEQFF.

This clone occurred once. This chain's CDR3 is CASSYGTGKETQYF. CDR3 nucleotides: TGTGCCAGCAGTTACGGGACAGGGAAAGAGACCCAGTACTTC. J is TRBJ2-5 and V is TRBV28; 9 bases align to TRBD1. CDR3 length equals 14 residues. Germline CDR1 MDHEN, CDR2 SYDVKM. Trimming removed 4 bases from V and 3 bases from J; junction bases left unmatched: 3. Combining the CDR3 with reference TRBV28 and TRBJ2-5 gives the whole variable domain DVKVTQSSRYLVKRTGEKVFLECVQDMDHENMFWYRQDPGLGLRLIYFSYDVKMKEKGDIPEGYSVSREKKERFSLILESASTNQTSMYLCASSYGTGKETQYFGPGTRLLVL.

The chain is built from TRBV6-5 and TRBJ1-5, with no clear D. The CDR3 totals 12 residues. V was shortened by 6 bases and J by 7 bases, with 10 bases between the two germline ends. The germline CDR1 and CDR2 sequences are MNHEY and SVGAGI. CDR3 amino acids: CASSIIGQPQHF. The CDR3 DNA reads as TGTGCCAGCAGCATCATCGGGCAGCCCCAGCATTTT.

The CDR3 reads CASSLTAYSNQPQHF. CDR3 in DNA: TGTGCCAGCAGTTTAACAGCATATAGCAATCAGCCCCAGCATTTT. The genes are TRBV28 and TRBJ1-5; D is undetermined. The germline V gene encodes CDR1 MDHEN and CDR2 SYDVKM. Trimming took off 2 bases at V and 0 bases at J, with 8 bases between the two ends. This CDR3 is built from 15 residues.

The genes are TRBV7-2 and TRBJ1-1, with TRBD1 identical over 7 bases. With 1 base clipped from V and 2 bases from J, the junction kept 7 bases outside the gene matches. Germline V lookup: CDR1 SGHTA, CDR2 FQGNSA. This CDR3 region has 16 residues. The CDR3, as DNA: TGTGCCAGCAGCTTAGGACCGAGACAGGGTAACACTGAAGCTTTCTTT. Amino acid sequence: CASSLGPRQGNTEAFF.

V usage is TRBV5-1 and J usage is TRBJ2-1; D might be TRBD1 (5 bases). Trimming took off 4 bases at V and 2 bases at J, with 16 bases between the two ends. From germline, CDR1 is SGHRS and CDR2 YFSETQ. The CDR3 is 16 amino acids. CDR3 region: CASSRDRQPPYNEQFF. As DNA, the CDR3 is TGCGCCAGCAGCCGAGACAGACAACCACCCTACAATGAGCAGTTCTTC.

This chain uses TRBV18 with TRBJ2-1, with 9 bases that match TRBD2. CDR1 and CDR2 (germline): KGHSH, LQKENI. The CDR3 spans 13 residues. The V gene end was trimmed by 6 bases and the J gene end by 6 bases; junction bases not matched to a gene: 3. The CDR3 region has the DNA TGTGCCAGCTCGGGCGGGGGGGCCAATGAGCAGTTCTTC. Its protein is CASSGGGANEQFF. The entire variable domain, with the rest obtained from reference TRBV18 and TRBJ2-1, is as follows: NAGVMQNPRHLVRRRGQEARLRCSPMKGHSHVYWYRQLPEEGLKFMVYLQKENIIDESGMPKERFSAEFPKEGPSILRIQQVVRGDSAAYFCASSGGGANEQFFGPGTRLTVL.

The chain combines TRBV2 with TRBJ2-2; maybe TRBD1 (5 bases). CDR3 length: 13 residues. CDR1 is SNHLY, CDR2 FYNNEI, per germline. With 7 bases removed from V and 1 base from J, the gap between germline ends came to 7 bases. The CDR3 bases are TGTGCCAGCACCGGACAGAACACCGGGGAGCTGTTTTTT. Protein product: CASTGQNTGELFF.

The chain uses TRBV3-1 (or the pseudogene TRBV3-2) and TRBJ1-1, with D unresolved. The V end lost 0 bases, the J end lost 3 bases, and 11 bases lay between the germline ends. Germline lookup yields CDR1 LGHDT and CDR2 YNNKEL (reference sequence). The CDR3 is 15 amino acids. CDR3 amino acids: CASSQEATPYTEAFF. In nucleotides, the CDR3 is TGTGCCAGCAGCCAAGAGGCGACTCCCTACACTGAAGCTTTCTTT.

This clone was recorded only once. V is TRBV3-1 (or the pseudogene TRBV3-2) and J is TRBJ2-3; the D gene is possibly TRBD1 (5 bases). Germline loops: CDR1 LGHDT, CDR2 YNNKEL (reference sequence). Trimming cost V 3 bases and J 4 bases, with 8 bases left between them. The CDR3 has 13 residues. Here the CDR3 reads CASSHTGADTQYF. The CDR3 nucleotides are TGTGCCAGCAGCCACACAGGTGCAGATACGCAGTATTTT.

The chain is built from TRBV28 and TRBJ1-5, with 9 bases identical to TRBD1. Trimming removed 6 bases from V and 7 bases from J; junction bases left unmatched: 10. The CDR3 spans 15 residues. The germline CDR1 and CDR2 sequences are MDHEN and SYDVKM. CDR3 region: CASREWGQGLQPQHF. The DNA for the CDR3 is TGTGCCAGCAGGGAATGGGGACAGGGTTTACAGCCCCAGCATTTT.

The chain joins TRBV18 to TRBJ1-3; 7 bases map to TRBD1. The CDR3 extends over 13 amino acids. The J segment lost 5 bases and the V segment lost 4 bases, leaving 2 bases of the junction unmatched. Per germline, CDR1 KGHSH and CDR2 LQKENI. The CDR3 reads CASSRDSRNTIYF. In DNA, the CDR3 is TGTGCCAGCTCACGGGACAGTAGAAACACCATATATTTT. The full variable domain, in which reference TRBV18 and TRBJ1-3 provide the parts outside the CDR3, is NAGVMQNPRHLVRRRGQEARLRCSPMKGHSHVYWYRQLPEEGLKFMVYLQKENIIDESGMPKERFSAEFPKEGPSILRIQQVVRGDSAAYFCASSRDSRNTIYFGEGSWLTVV.

In this sample, this clone turned up a few times. The chain recombines TRBV18 with TRBJ1-2; D gene ambiguous. Trimming removed 3 bases from V and 5 bases from J, with 7 bases in between. Germline assignment: CDR1 KGHSH and CDR2 LQKENI. The CDR3 is made up of 12 amino acids. DNA for the CDR3: TGTGCCAGCTCACCCGGAGCTTATGGCTACACCTTC. Translated: CASSPGAYGYTF.

The chain has TRBV7-9 and TRBJ1-5; 9 bases map to TRBD1. The trim removed 5 bases at V and 4 bases at J, leaving 3 bases unmatched. The CDR3 is made up of 14 amino acids. Germline assignment: CDR1 SEHNR and CDR2 FQNEAQ (reference sequence). The CDR3 nucleotides read TGTGCCAGCAGCGGACAGGGGTGGAATCAGCCCCAGCATTTT. Protein sequence: CASSGQGWNQPQHF. The complete variable domain, with remaining parts taken from reference TRBV7-9 and TRBJ1-5, reads DTGVSQNPRHKITKRGQNVTFRCDPISEHNRLYWYRQTLGQGPEFLTYFQNEAQLEKSRLLSDRFSAERPKGSFSTLEIQRTEQGDSAMYLCASSGQGWNQPQHFGDGTRLSIL.

The V and J genes are TRBV12-3 or TRBV12-4 and TRBJ2-4, with 8 bases identical to TRBD1. After removal of 4 bases from V and 9 bases from J, the junction contained 5 bases not matched to a gene. CDR3 size: 13 residues. CDR3 region: CASSSRQGTIQYF. CDR3 in DNA: TGTGCCAGCAGTTCGCGACAGGGGACCATTCAGTACTTC.

This clone came up once. The chain is built from TRBV11-2 and TRBJ2-7, with 11 bases matching TRBD2. Germline loops: CDR1 SGHAT, CDR2 FQNNGV. V trimming: 2 bases; J trimming: 1 base; junction bases outside the gene matches: 4. CDR3 size: 16 residues. The CDR3 DNA is TGTGCCAGCAGCTTAATACCTAGCGGGAGGTCCTACGAGCAGTACTTC. Its protein product is CASSLIPSGRSYEQYF.